Shown below are 15 T cell receptor beta chains from a single sample sequenced in a study of Tregs in tolerant kidney transplant recipients. TCRdb's copy holds only in-frame clones and misses some; the assay was immunoSEQ multiplex PCR. The repertoire holds about 110,000 clones, roughly 90% seen once, with just under 0.35% in the top ten. The specimen comprised CD4+ T cells from blood, sampled before the transplant. All receptors derive from a human donor who received a combined kidney and bone marrow transplant.

The chain recombines TRBV7-2 with TRBJ1-4, with 8 bases that match TRBD1. The CDR3 is 14 residues long. The J segment lost 8 bases and the V segment lost 0 bases, leaving 2 bases of the junction unmatched. In germline, CDR1 is SGHTA, CDR2 FQGNSA. CDR3 DNA sequence: TGTGCCAGCAGCTTAGCGGGACAGGACGAAAAACTGTTTTTT. This sequence encodes CASSLAGQDEKLFF.

The gene calls are TRBV29-1 and TRBJ1-1, with TRBD1 matching over 7 bases. The CDR3 covers 11 residues. The junction had 9 bases not matched to a gene; V was cut back by 6 bases and J by 11 bases. The germline V gene encodes CDR1 SQVTM and CDR2 ANQGSEA. This CDR3 reads CSVARQGAAFF. Here the CDR3 DNA reads TGCAGCGTGGCCCGACAGGGTGCGGCTTTCTTT.

V and J are TRBV11-2 and TRBJ1-1; unclear D gene. The CDR3 contains 14 residues. The germline V gene encodes CDR1 SGHAT and CDR2 FQNNGV. V was cut by 4 bases and J by 5 bases, with 14 bases left in between. The CDR3 DNA is TGTGCCAGCAGCTCCCCCTCGCCCGGGACTGAAGCTTTCTTT. It codes for CASSSPSPGTEAFF. The full variable domain, in which reference TRBV11-2 and TRBJ1-1 provide the parts outside the CDR3, is EAGVAQSPRYKIIEKRQSVAFWCNPISGHATLYWYQQILGQGPKLLIQFQNNGVVDDSQLPKDRFSAERLKGVDSTLKIQPAKLEDSAVYLCASSSPSPGTEAFFGQGTRLTVV.

The chain recombines TRBV2 with TRBJ1-3; 8 bases match TRBD1. CDR3 length: 15 residues. Germline V lookup: CDR1 SNHLY, CDR2 FYNNEI. J gave up 4 bases and V 6 bases, and 8 bases lay outside the gene matches. DNA of the CDR3: TGTGCCAGCAGCCGAATACAGGGGGACGGAAACACCATATATTTT. Translating it yields CASSRIQGDGNTIYF.

This chain links TRBV11-2 with TRBJ1-1; TRBD1 might be the D (5 bases). This CDR3 spans 16 amino acids. Germline CDR1 and CDR2: SGHAT and FQNNGV. V was cut by 0 bases and J by 0 bases, with 11 bases left in between. CDR3 sequence: CASSLDLKGMNTEAFF. The CDR3 DNA sequence: TGTGCCAGCAGCTTAGACCTGAAGGGGATGAACACTGAAGCTTTCTTT.

This chain joins TRBV18 and TRBJ2-1; 9 nucleotides match TRBD2. J lost 6 bases, V lost 3 bases, and 9 bases had no gene match. The CDR3 loop spans 16 amino acids. Germline CDR1 KGHSH, CDR2 LQKENI. CDR3 sequence (DNA): TGTGCCAGCTCACCCCCTGGGACTAGCCGAAGCAATGAGCAGTTCTTC. Protein sequence: CASSPPGTSRSNEQFF.

The chain has TRBV5-6 and TRBJ1-5, with 11 bases fitting TRBD1. Germline V CDR1 and CDR2: SGHDT, YYEEEE. V dropped 0 bases and J dropped 2; count of bases not matched to a gene: 7. The CDR3 covers 18 residues. DNA for the CDR3: TGTGCCAGCAGCTTGGGAGGGACAGGGGGTTTGGGCAATCAGCCCCAGCATTTT. This sequence encodes CASSLGGTGGLGNQPQHF.

The sample holds one count of this clone. This rearrangement joins TRBV7-2 to TRBJ1-1; no firm D call. Germline lookup yields CDR1 SGHTA and CDR2 FQGNSA. This CDR3 is built from 14 residues. V was cut by 1 base and J by 0 bases, with 6 bases left in between. The CDR3 sequence: CASSLGPLNTEAFF. The CDR3 DNA reads as TGTGCCAGCAGCTTAGGGCCCTTGAACACTGAAGCTTTCTTT. The full variable domain, rest sourced from reference TRBV7-2 and TRBJ1-1, is GAGVSQSPSNKVTEKGKDVELRCDPISGHTALYWYRQSLGQGLEFLIYFQGNSAPDKSGLPSDRFSAERTGGSVSTLTIQRTQQEDSAVYLCASSLGPLNTEAFFGQGTRLTVV.

The CDR3 bases are TGTGCCTGGAGAGGTGCGGGGGAGACCCAGTACTTC. Translated: CAWRGAGETQYF. The V call is TRBV30, the J call TRBJ2-5, with a tentative D call TRBD2 (6 bases). CDR3 length: 12 residues. The germline gives CDR1 GTSNPN, CDR2 SVGIG (reference sequence). V lost 3 bases, J lost 5 bases, and 10 bases lay in between.

The chain carries TRBV5-1 and TRBJ2-3; 9 bases line up with TRBD2. The ends lost 2 bases at V and 1 base at J; junction bases unmatched: 5. Germline V gives CDR1 SGHRS, CDR2 YFSETQ. The length of the CDR3 is 16 residues. The CDR3 region is CASSFPKREGTDTQYF. CDR3 nucleotide sequence: TGCGCCAGCAGCTTTCCCAAGCGGGAGGGCACAGATACGCAGTATTTT.

The chain uses TRBV28 and TRBJ2-4; a weak D match, TRBD2 (5 bases). Per germline, CDR1 MDHEN and CDR2 SYDVKM. CDR3 size: 16 residues. The germline V and J ends were trimmed by 3 bases and 5 bases, with 17 bases remaining between them. The CDR3 DNA sequence: TGTGCCAGCAGTTTTCCTAACCGGGGTATGGAAAACATTCAGTACTTC. Translation gives CASSFPNRGMENIQYF.

The rearrangement uses TRBV18 and TRBJ1-3, with D uncertain. V gave up 2 bases and J gave up 4 bases, with 6 bases separating them. From germline, CDR1 is KGHSH and CDR2 LQKENI. This CDR3 spans 13 amino acids. The CDR3 reads CASSPLTGNTIYF. The CDR3 DNA follows: TGTGCCAGCTCACCATTAACAGGAAACACCATATATTTT.

V and J are TRBV29-1 and TRBJ2-7; a possible D gene is TRBD1 (5 bases). Deletions cut 3 bases from V and 9 bases from J, with 18 bases between. The germline CDR1 and CDR2 sequences are SQVTM and ANQGSEA. This CDR3 is built from 13 residues. The CDR3 DNA reads TGCAGCGTTGAGGATCCCCGTTATGGGGCGCAGTACTTC. Translating it yields CSVEDPRYGAQYF.

The gene calls are TRBV5-5 and TRBJ1-1; 9 nucleotides align to TRBD1. V was clipped by 8 bases and J by 10 bases; unmatched bases: 12. Germline CDR1 reads SGHKS; CDR2 reads YYEKEE (reference sequence). CDR3 length: 13 residues. CDR3: CASKLADRGAAFF. CDR3 sequence (DNA): TGTGCCAGTAAACTAGCGGACAGGGGTGCAGCTTTCTTT.

The chain joins TRBV18 to TRBJ1-4; 7 bases align to TRBD1. With V trimmed by 3 bases and J by 7 bases, 5 bases remained unmatched. Germline CDR1 and CDR2: KGHSH and LQKENI. This CDR3 has 14 residues. CDR3 loop: CASSPGQQLEKLFF. The DNA of the CDR3 is TGTGCCAGCTCACCGGGACAGCAGCTTGAAAAACTGTTTTTT. Using reference TRBV18 and TRBJ1-4 for the parts outside the CDR3, the full variable domain is NAGVMQNPRHLVRRRGQEARLRCSPMKGHSHVYWYRQLPEEGLKFMVYLQKENIIDESGMPKERFSAEFPKEGPSILRIQQVVRGDSAAYFCASSPGQQLEKLFFGSGTQLSVL.